Shown below are 7 T cell receptor beta chains from a single sample sequenced in a study of blood T cell repertoires in COVID-19. Some clones are missing from TCRdb's copy, which holds only in-frame ones; the method was immunoSEQ multiplex PCR. The table lists some 150,000 clones, around 87% of them singletons. Source material: peripheral blood. The receptors derive from a man aged 45-65 years with active COVID-19.

About this clone: At one end, the junction sequence differs from germline, possibly due to a read error. The rearrangement joins TRBV7-9 to TRBJ2-3, with TRBD2 identical over 10 bases. Germline values: CDR1 SEHNR, CDR2 FQNEAQ (reference sequence). The CDR3 consists of 15 residues. The CDR3 sequence is CASSLAGATTDTQYF. CDR3 DNA: TGTGCCAGCAGCCTAGCGGGGGCAACCACAGATACGCAGTATTTT. The full variable domain, completed using reference TRBV7-9 and TRBJ2-3, is DTGVSQNPRHKITKRGQNVTFRCDPISEHNRLYWYRQTLGQGPEFLTYFQNEAQLEKSRLLSDRFSAERPKGSFSTLEIQRTEQGDSAMYLCASSLAGATTDTQYFGPGTRLTVL.

The chain recombines TRBV30 with TRBJ1-5; possible D gene TRBD1, 6 bases. Trimming took 0 bases from V and 9 from J, leaving 15 bases between them. Per germline, CDR1 GTSNPN and CDR2 SVGIG (reference sequence). The CDR3 sequence is 14 residues long. In DNA form, the CDR3 reads TGTGCCTGGAGTGTAGCAGGGGTGGTGATGCCCCAGCATTTT. Protein product: CAWSVAGVVMPQHF.

V and J are TRBV7-9 and TRBJ1-1, with D maybe TRBD1 (5 bases). This CDR3 has 15 amino acids. The V and J ends lost 3 bases and 2 bases respectively, with 13 bases between them. Looked up from germline, CDR1 is SEHNR and CDR2 is FQNEAQ (reference sequence). The CDR3 DNA reads as TGTGCCAGCAGCTTGGGGGGACGAACAAACACTGAAGCTTTCTTT. Translating gives CASSLGGRTNTEAFF.

This clone was recorded once. The rearrangement uses TRBV18 and TRBJ2-1; 10 bases fit TRBD2. The CDR3 totals 17 residues. Germline assignment: CDR1 KGHSH and CDR2 LQKENI. The V and J ends lost 1 base and 9 bases, in that order; junction bases with no gene match: 12. The CDR3 protein is CASSPLRFASGGSEQFF. DNA of the CDR3: TGTGCCAGCTCACCACTCCGGTTTGCTAGCGGGGGATCTGAGCAGTTCTTC.

The chain is built from TRBV30 and TRBJ2-6; TRBD1 matches at 7 bases. The CDR3 extends over 16 amino acids. CDR1 is GTSNPN, CDR2 SVGIG, per germline (reference sequence). V gave up 5 bases and J gave up 2 bases; unmatched junction bases: 9. DNA for the CDR3: TGTGCCTGGGGACAGGAAAAATTTGCTGGGGCCAACGTCCTGACTTTC. This translates into CAWGQEKFAGANVLTF.

The chain recombines TRBV7-3 with TRBJ1-6, with 7 nucleotides matching TRBD1. The germline V gene encodes CDR1 SGHTA and CDR2 FQGTGA. The V segment lost 4 bases and the J segment 5 bases; nucleotides outside the gene matches: 2. CDR3 length: 14 residues. As DNA, the CDR3 is TGTGCCAGCAGCTCACAGGGGAATAATTCACCCCTCCACTTT. Translation: CASSSQGNNSPLHF.

The CDR3 nucleotides are TGTGCCAGCAGTTACGCGACAGGGAAGAGGGAGACCCAGTACTTC. Encoded protein: CASSYATGKRETQYF. This chain uses TRBV6-5 with TRBJ2-5; 7 nucleotides align to TRBD1. Trimming cost V 2 bases and J 5 bases; bases outside gene matches: 8. Germline values: CDR1 MNHEY, CDR2 SVGAGI. The CDR3 runs to 15 residues.